Listed below are T cell receptor beta chains from one sample, sequenced in a study of cytomegalovirus exposure and HLA in healthy donors. Method: immunoSEQ multiplex PCR; TCRdb's copy keeps in-frame clones and lacks some. The table shows some 200,000 clones, with 75% to 85% occurring only once. Sequencing was carried out using PBMCs. The source is a woman aged 18-35 years in good health and CMV-seronegative. Each CDR3 is given with its conserved first and last residue. Each record gives: D gene, V gene, J gene, clone size, CDR3 protein. A D gene is named only where the DNA matches it firmly. Rows give clone size only sometimes, using once, few, many, or a class for an expanded clone.

NA	TRBV10-3	TRBJ2-3	few	CAAGAGATSTDTQYF
TRBD1	TRBV5-1	TRBJ2-7	NA	CASSLGEQGYEQYF
TRBD1	TRBV29-1	TRBJ1-1	few	CSVEGRGLKNTEAFF
NA	TRBV21-1	TRBJ2-5	NA	CASSKDRGGIRETQYF
NA	TRBV7-6	TRBJ2-5	NA	CASSLGEETQYF
TRBD1	TRBV4-1	TRBJ2-7	few	CASSQDPGGFYEQYF
NA	TRBV6-5	TRBJ1-2	few	CASSTRHHYGYTF
NA	TRBV11-2	TRBJ1-2	NA	CASSSIPSGYGYTF
TRBD1	TRBV14	TRBJ1-6	once	CASSDRGSPLHF
TRBD1	TRBV13	TRBJ1-5	NA	CASSSRTGGPQHF
NA	TRBV2	TRBJ2-7	NA	CASTRDSHEQYF
NA	TRBV27	TRBJ1-2	NA	CASSSLQHSYGYTF
NA	TRBV18	TRBJ1-4	NA	CASSPREFHEKLFF
NA	TRBV7-2	TRBJ1-2	NA	CASSFGRTGSYTF
TRBD2	TRBV11-1	TRBJ2-3	NA	CASSRQTGTSGSNTQYF
TRBD2	TRBV14	TRBJ2-3	NA	CASSQPTSGIWDTQYF
TRBD2	TRBV6-1	NA	once	CASSEEAGGPYEQYF
NA	TRBV14	TRBJ2-7	NA	CASSQGARQQYF
TRBD1	TRBV5-4	TRBJ1-1	NA	CASSLGPGQLNTEAFF
TRBD2	TRBV9	TRBJ2-1	NA	CASSVVAGGNEQFF
NA	TRBV5-1	TRBJ1-2	once	CASSLEGGVGYTF
TRBD1	TRBV25-1	TRBJ2-5	NA	CASSQLPGQGETQYF